Given below is one T cell receptor beta chain in context. Its antigen remains unknown. These data are taken from a study of cytomegalovirus exposure and HLA in healthy donors. Healthy bone marrow donors made up the donor group. Study findings and constraints: CMV serostatus was the sole immune exposure information available. Most subjects had HLA-A and HLA-B alleles reportedly predicted accurately by TCR beta sequences. A later analysis linked a missense variant in DCLRE1C to the trimming of TCR beta V and J genes.

Germline CDR1 is SGHRS and CDR2 is YFSETQ. V trimming: 4 bases; J trimming: 6 bases; junction bases outside the gene matches: 10. The CDR3 contains 15 residues. The PCR employed 60 Vbeta primers together with 13 Jbeta primers. Profiled with immunoSEQ multiplex PCR; TCRdb holds only in-frame clones, not every one. The sample lists approximately 60,000 clones, 65% to 85% occurring once. The rearrangement joins TRBV5-1 to TRBJ2-7, with 10 bases lining up with TRBD1. Sequenced: PBMCs. This TCR was sampled from a man between 25 and 39 years old in good health and CMV-seronegative. In DNA, the CDR3 is TGCGCCAGCAGCCGCCTCGGGACAGGGGAGGTCGAGCAGTACTTC. This translates into CASSRLGTGEVEQYF. The full variable domain, rest sourced from reference TRBV5-1 and TRBJ2-7, is KAGVTQTPRYLIKTRGQQVTLSCSPISGHRSVSWYQQTPGQGLQFLFEYFSETQRNKGNFPGRFSGRQFSNSRSEMNVSTLELGDSALYLCASSRLGTGEVEQYFGPGTRLTVT.